This T cell receptor (beta chain) was captured in a study of T cells in Graves' hyperthyroidism and ophthalmopathy. Study-wide context: Specimen type is peripheral blood, collected at initial diagnosis prior to any treatment. Study-level results: Peripheral blood also featured most of the thyroid clonotypes expanded above 0.001.

The CDR3 sequence is 13 residues long. With 5 bases removed from V and 4 bases from J, the gap between germline ends came to 11 bases. Germline V gene sequence: CDR1 DFQATT, CDR2 SNEGSKA (reference sequence). RNA transcripts provided the source from which TCR beta CDR3 regions were amplified. First-round RT-PCR targeting the TCR CDR3 was performed with the HTBI primer set. Via MiXCR, TCRdb re-called the multiplex PCR reads, giving one row per CDR3 protein. The profile shows about 500,000 distinct CDR3 sequences, about 15% of them singletons. This clonotype was seen ten or more times. Its matching antigen is unknown.

The material sequenced was blood. The sequence was collected from a woman between 25 and 40 years old with Graves' ophthalmopathy. The genes are TRBV20-1 and TRBJ1-4; D not certain. As DNA, the CDR3 is TGCAGTGCTGGCCGGCCCCGTAATGAAAAACTGTTTTTT. The encoded protein is CSAGRPRNEKLFF.